The present entry profiles one TCR beta chain with its context. It has no known antigen specificity. Base qualities are not recorded, but no much larger clone differs from it by a single base. The data originate from a study of beta chain features in type 1 diabetes (dated by TCRdb to 2016 to 2018). About the study as a whole: Patients and healthy donors did not differ in mean age, gender distribution, total cell number or subset yield. Across all samples, about 110 million sorted cells were examined, and cell number per subset correlated strongly with RNA yield. In the study, TCRB repertoires of sorted circulating CD4+ T cell subsets from recently diagnosed type 1 diabetes patients were compared with those of matched healthy donors. Regulatory and stem cell-like memory subsets were isolated from only 8 patients and about eight healthy donors, whereas naive and central memory subsets came from all 28 donors.

Trimming costs V 0 bases and J 5 bases, and their ends lie 20 bases apart. For CDR1 and CDR2, the germline V gene (reference sequence) lists LNHNV and YYDKDF. There are 18 amino acids in the CDR3, from cysteine to phenylalanine inclusive. The DNA shown is the 54-base CDR3, in frame from base 1. Each donor gave one peripheral blood draw, averaging roughly 120 mL, which was collected into heparinised tubes. Naive, central memory, regulatory and stem cell-like memory CD4+ T cells were sorted on a BD FACSAria II using a panel including CD45RO, CCR7, CD25, CD127, CD95 and CD27. All sorted populations exceeded 95% purity. Right away, PBMCs were isolated by Lymphoprep density gradient centrifugation and were stained directly, with no culture step. So that batch effects would be minimized, each experiment stained and sorted samples in pairs, pairing one healthy donor with one patient. The entire amount of isolated RNA was reverse transcribed using the High Capacity cDNA Reverse Transcription Kit, so the sequenced TCRB transcripts were expressed ones. Naive, central memory and regulatory T cell samples underwent deep immunoSEQ sequencing, averaging roughly 3.4 million total reads per sample. After sorted cells were lysed in RLT buffer, RNA was extracted with DNase-treated RNeasy Micro or Mini kits, with the choice depending on cell number. Each cell subset was processed on its own to prevent cross-contamination, while patient and healthy donor samples were processed together. Using the immunoSEQ multiplex PCR, TCRB sequences were amplified from cDNA into 87-bp fragments spanning the CDR3 region. Sequencing of the amplicons was done on the Illumina HiSeq platform. As for the original processing: Synthetic template baselines were used to correct PCR bias computationally, reads within Hamming distance 2 were collapsed together, and singletons that could not be merged were discarded. Reads were aligned against IMGT to assign V, D and J genes, CDR3 length and insertions or deletions at six rearrangement sites. Within each subset, clonotype counts were normalized to sorted cell number, after which true diversity and Gini coefficients were computed with the tcR R package. Repertoire sharing was quantified using the overlap coefficient calculated on TCRB nucleotide sequences. Out-of-frame TCRB sequences from naive cells were analyzed as a proxy for the pre-selection repertoire. This immuneACCESS table, as held by TCRdb, lists in-frame sequences with V and J called but not all clones. Of the missing ones, under half trace to an unresolved V gene in checked studies; the others have no known cause. The D gene and trimming were derived from the DNA, and the V and J assignments and clone size from that table. The sample profile shows fewer than 350,000 clones; roughly 15% of them were found once. The ten largest make up roughly 0.015% of the sample.

The paper's findings and limits, for the study overall: Because cDNA was sequenced instead of genomic DNA, activated cells with high expression could be over-represented, although the groups did not differ in activation or CD3 levels. Type 1 diabetes patients showed a moderate but significant shortening of TCRB CDR3 length in all four CD4+ subsets. Shorter templates might be favored by PCR, yet because patient and control samples were amplified and corrected together, any such skew would affect both groups equally. HLA sub-analyses involved small numbers of individuals, so any influence of HLA type on TCRB rearrangement remained unresolved. Naive, central memory and regulatory TCRB repertoires appeared to be more similar among patients than among healthy donors. At VDJ recombination sites, patients with type 1 diabetes made fewer insertions and deleted more nucleotides, a pattern implying thymic rearrangement abnormalities.

The rearrangement joined TRBV15 to TRBJ2-1; the D gene lacks a confident call. The sequence derives from a young man with type 1 diabetes. The sample was naive CD4+ T cells from blood. The sample's cell subset or site, from its label and the paper: true naive CD4+ T cells. The DNA is TGTGCCACCAGCAGAGATGCTCCAATATACCAGAGGAACAATGAGCAGTTCTTC. Its product reads: CATSRDAPIYQRNNEQFF.